The 7 T cell receptor beta chains listed next were all sequenced from one sample in a study of T cell changes during pregnancy in multiple sclerosis. Produced via immunoSEQ multiplex PCR; TCRdb's table is partial and in-frame only. The data contain some 33,000 clones, 90% to 95% of them singletons. Material: CD8+ T cells from peripheral blood mononuclear cells, obtained in the second trimester of pregnancy. Source of these receptors: a female donor in good health, enrolled as a control in a pregnancy study.

This chain links TRBV6-5 with TRBJ2-7; 10 positions agree with TRBD1. The CDR3 runs 15 residues. The V segment lost 2 bases and the J segment 5 bases; nucleotides outside the gene matches: 6. Germline V gene lookup returns CDR1 MNHEY and CDR2 SVGAGI. The CDR3 loop is CASSYRGDRGHEQYF. Written as DNA, the CDR3 is TGTGCCAGCAGTTACAGGGGGGACAGGGGCCACGAGCAGTACTTC.

The V and J genes are TRBV9 and TRBJ2-7; TRBD1 matches at 8 bases. In germline, CDR1 is SGDLS, CDR2 YYNGEE. After removal of 0 bases from V and 4 bases from J, the junction contained 3 bases not matched to a gene. This CDR3 has 14 residues. The CDR3 nucleotides read TGTGCCAGCAGCGTAGAACAGGGGGGATACGAGCAGTACTTC. Translating it yields CASSVEQGGYEQYF.

This chain joins TRBV7-8 and TRBJ2-7, with D unclear. V lost 3 bases to trimming and J lost 3 bases, with 6 bases between them. The CDR3 contains 12 residues. In germline, CDR1 is SGHVS, CDR2 FQNEAQ. CDR3 region: CASSLSDYEQYF. DNA of the CDR3: TGTGCCAGCAGCTTGAGTGACTACGAGCAGTACTTC.

J is TRBJ1-1 and V is TRBV7-9; D call uncertain. The CDR3 consists of 14 residues. In germline, CDR1 is SEHNR, CDR2 FQNEAQ (reference sequence). V dropped 1 base and J dropped 4 bases, with 10 bases sitting between them. CDR3 sequence (DNA): TGTGCCAGCAGCTTAGTGAGCCCGGGCACTGAAGCTTTCTTT. It yields the protein CASSLVSPGTEAFF.

The rearrangement joins TRBV4-3 to TRBJ2-2; perhaps TRBD2 as D (5 bases). Germline CDR1 and CDR2: LGHNA and YSLEER. The V and J ends lost 1 base and 6 bases respectively, with 15 bases between them. The CDR3 runs to 16 residues. The CDR3 sequence is CASSQGLDYHSGELFF. CDR3 sequence (DNA): TGCGCCAGCAGCCAAGGGTTAGACTATCACTCCGGGGAGCTGTTTTTT.

The V call is TRBV7-8, the J call TRBJ2-7, with 8 bases fitting TRBD2. CDR1 is SGHVS, CDR2 FQNEAQ, per germline. The CDR3 length is 14 residues. J lost 5 bases, V lost 5 bases, and 8 bases had no gene match. Here the CDR3 reads CASSITGGPNEQYF. The CDR3 DNA follows: TGTGCCAGCAGCATTACGGGGGGGCCGAACGAGCAGTACTTC.

J is TRBJ2-3 and V is TRBV7-2, with a possible D match to TRBD1 (6 bases). Trimming removed 3 bases at V and 0 bases at J, with 16 bases between. Germline V gene sequence: CDR1 SGHTA, CDR2 FQGNSA. The CDR3 loop spans 17 amino acids. CDR3 bases: TGTGCCAGCAGCTTGATGGGGGCTCCCCTTAGCACAGATACGCAGTATTTT. Its protein is CASSLMGAPLSTDTQYF.